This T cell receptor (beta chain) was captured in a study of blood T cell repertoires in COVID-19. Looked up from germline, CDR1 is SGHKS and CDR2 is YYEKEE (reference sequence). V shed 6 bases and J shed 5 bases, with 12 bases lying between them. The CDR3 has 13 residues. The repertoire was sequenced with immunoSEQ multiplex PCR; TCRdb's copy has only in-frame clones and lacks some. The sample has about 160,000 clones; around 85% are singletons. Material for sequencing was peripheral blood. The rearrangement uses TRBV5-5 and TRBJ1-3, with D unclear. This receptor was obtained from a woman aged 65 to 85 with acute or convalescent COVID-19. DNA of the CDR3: TGTGCCAGCACCGAAGCGGGTCGAAACACCATATATTTT. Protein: CASTEAGRNTIYF.